A selection of T cell receptor beta chains follows, all from one sample in a study of blood T cells in healthy people across ages. TCRdb independently ran MiXCR on the 5' RACE reads; one entry per CDR3 protein. Counted here are about a million distinct CDR3 sequences, 45% to 60% occurring once; the ten biggest clones make up over 20%. The sample was blood. The source is a woman aged 55-70 years in good health. CDR3s include the opening cysteine and the closing phenylalanine or tryptophan. D genes are given only for firm matches. Clone size is not always given. Where it is, it says once, few, many or a class for expanded clones.

- TRBJ2-3 TRBV5-1 - CASSLDEIDTDTQYF
TRBD2 TRBJ2-7 TRBV5-1 many CASSQAQGGYEQYF
TRBD1 TRBJ2-3 TRBV28 once CASSVLQGPATQYF
- TRBJ1-5 TRBV7-2 - CASRGRNQPQHF
- TRBJ2-6 TRBV7-6 - CASSLEGGLAGLSGANVLTF
- TRBJ2-7 TRBV4-1 few CASSQGTGSNEQYF
- TRBJ2-3 TRBV7-9 few CASSLGFAGPGDTQYF
- TRBJ2-1 TRBV7-2 few CASSTPHNNERFF
TRBD1 TRBJ1-2 TRBV28 - CASSLSRGRGYGYTF
TRBD2 TRBJ2-7 TRBV28 few CASHRGGGTYEQYF
- TRBJ1-2 TRBV28 once CASSFWGAKGNYSYTF
TRBD2 TRBJ2-1 TRBV7-2 - CASSLRSGSDVEQFF
- TRBJ1-1 TRBV12-3/TRBV12-4 - CASSGTLNTEAFF
- TRBJ2-1 TRBV12-3/TRBV12-4 many CASSLGLSSYNEQFF
- TRBJ2-7 TRBV28 - CASSSPDERESSYEQYF
TRBD1 TRBJ1-2 TRBV27 - CASSPGTGRKFDYGYTF
TRBD2 TRBJ2-7 TRBV7-2 - CASSLLTSGTYEQYF
- TRBJ2-5 TRBV27 - CASSSHSDQETQYF
TRBD2 TRBJ2-7 TRBV7-8 - CASTRSGISYEQYF